This T cell receptor beta chain was profiled in a study of blood T cell repertoires in COVID-19. Study context: Samples taken during acute and convalescent COVID-19 were collected in the United States, Italy and Spain.

Here immunoSEQ multiplex PCR was the method, and the copy in TCRdb shows in-frame clones only, minus some. Of 160,000 or so clones in the sample, approximately 85% were seen once. This CDR3 comprises 15 residues. Trimming stripped 1 base from V and 6 bases from J, with 13 bases between. Per the germline V gene, CDR1 is LNHDA and CDR2 is SQIVND (reference sequence). The rearrangement links TRBV19 to TRBJ1-5; a weak D match, TRBD1 (6 bases). The source of this sequence is a woman aged 45-65 years with COVID-19, enrolled during active disease. Sequencing input: peripheral blood. The DNA of the CDR3 is TGTGCCAGTAGTATAGCTGACAGGCTCACTCAGCCCCAGCATTTT. This encodes CASSIADRLTQPQHF. The variable domain in full, with the rest retrieved from reference TRBV19 and TRBJ1-5, is DGGITQSPKYLFRKEGQNVTLSCEQNLNHDAMYWYRQDPGQGLRLIYYSQIVNDFQKGDIAEGYSVSREKKESFPLTVTSAQKNPTAFYLCASSIADRLTQPQHFGDGTRLSIL.